This T cell receptor (beta chain) derives from a study of OX40 agonist ivuxolimab in advanced cancers. Study-level information: Patients enrolled in dose escalation were diagnosed with hepatocellular carcinoma, melanoma, renal cell or head and neck cancer. Aged roughly 23 to 80 with a mean of approximately 57 years, they were about 83% male.

General observations from the study: Expanded clones were, on average, more numerous among CD8+ T cells than CD4+. CD4+ and CD8+ T cells in blood underwent clonal expansion by week 6 at 0.1 to 3.0 mg/kg.

CDR3 size: 15 residues. Germline CDR1 SGHDN, CDR2 FVKESK. Trimming removed 0 bases at V and 10 bases at J, with 18 bases between. Concerning this clone: Its target is unknown.

Method: immunoSEQ multiplex PCR; TCRdb's copy keeps in-frame clones and lacks some. The sample records approximately 60,000 clones, around 86% being singletons. This clonotype was sampled from an adult with an advanced solid tumor such as melanoma, head and neck, liver or kidney cancer. The sequencing used CD4+ or CD8+ T cells sorted from blood, collected in a trial of the OX40 agonist ivuxolimab. V usage is TRBV14 and J usage is TRBJ1-2, with D perhaps TRBD1 (5 bases). The CDR3 spells CASSQDQRPGKDYTF. CDR3 DNA: TGTGCCAGCAGCCAAGATCAGCGGCCAGGGAAGGACTACACCTTC.